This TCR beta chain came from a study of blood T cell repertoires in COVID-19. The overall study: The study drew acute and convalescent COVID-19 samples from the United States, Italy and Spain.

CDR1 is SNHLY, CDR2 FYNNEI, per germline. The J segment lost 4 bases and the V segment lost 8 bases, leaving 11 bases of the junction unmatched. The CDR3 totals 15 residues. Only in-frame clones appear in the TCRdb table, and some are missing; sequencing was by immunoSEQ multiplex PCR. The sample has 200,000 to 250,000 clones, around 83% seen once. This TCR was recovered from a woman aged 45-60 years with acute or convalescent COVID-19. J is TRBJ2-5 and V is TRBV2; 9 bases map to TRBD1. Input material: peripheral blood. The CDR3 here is CASGTTGGAGETQYF. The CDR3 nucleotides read TGTGCCAGCGGAACAACAGGGGGCGCCGGAGAGACCCAGTACTTC.